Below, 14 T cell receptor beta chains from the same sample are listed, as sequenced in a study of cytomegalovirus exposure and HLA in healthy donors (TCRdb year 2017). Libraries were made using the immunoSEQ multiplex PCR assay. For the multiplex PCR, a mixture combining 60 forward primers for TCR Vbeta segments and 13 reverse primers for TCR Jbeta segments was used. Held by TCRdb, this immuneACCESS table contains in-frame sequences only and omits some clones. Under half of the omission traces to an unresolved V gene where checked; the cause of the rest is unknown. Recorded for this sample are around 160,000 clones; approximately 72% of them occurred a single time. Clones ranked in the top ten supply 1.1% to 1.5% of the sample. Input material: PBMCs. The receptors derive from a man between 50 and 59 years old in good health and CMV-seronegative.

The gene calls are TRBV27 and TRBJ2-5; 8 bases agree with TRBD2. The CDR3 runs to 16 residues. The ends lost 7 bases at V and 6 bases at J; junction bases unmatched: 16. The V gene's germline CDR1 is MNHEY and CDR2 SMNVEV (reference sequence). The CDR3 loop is CASTHLSGDIRKTQYF. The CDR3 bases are TGTGCCAGCACCCACCTTAGCGGGGACATAAGAAAGACCCAGTACTTC.

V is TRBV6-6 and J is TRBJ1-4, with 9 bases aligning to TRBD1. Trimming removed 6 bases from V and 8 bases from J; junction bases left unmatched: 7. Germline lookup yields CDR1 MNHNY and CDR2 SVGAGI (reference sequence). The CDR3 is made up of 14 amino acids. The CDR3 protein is CASSLDRGLEKLFF. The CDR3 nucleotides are TGTGCCAGCAGCTTGGACAGGGGCCTCGAAAAACTGTTTTTT.

The CDR3 bases are TGTGCCAGCAGCTACCGCCGGGACAGAGTTTACAATGAGCAGTTCTTC. Protein sequence: CASSYRRDRVYNEQFF. The chain carries TRBV11-1 and TRBJ2-1; 7 nucleotides match TRBD1. This CDR3 comprises 16 residues. Germline lookup yields CDR1 SGHAT and CDR2 FQDESV (reference sequence). V trimming: 4 bases; J trimming: 4 bases; junction bases outside the gene matches: 10.

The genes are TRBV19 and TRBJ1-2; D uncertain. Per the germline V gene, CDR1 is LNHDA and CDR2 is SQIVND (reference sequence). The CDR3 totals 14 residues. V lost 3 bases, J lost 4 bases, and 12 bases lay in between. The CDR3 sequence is CASSISSVIYGYTF. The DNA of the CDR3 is TGTGCCAGTAGTATTTCCAGCGTCATCTATGGCTACACCTTC.

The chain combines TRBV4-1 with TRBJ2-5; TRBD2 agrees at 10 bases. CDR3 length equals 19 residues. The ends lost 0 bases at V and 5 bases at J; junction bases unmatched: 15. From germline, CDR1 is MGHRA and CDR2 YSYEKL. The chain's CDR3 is CASSQEELGLAGAVETQYF. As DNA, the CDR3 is TGCGCCAGCAGCCAAGAGGAGCTGGGCCTAGCGGGGGCGGTGGAGACCCAGTACTTC.

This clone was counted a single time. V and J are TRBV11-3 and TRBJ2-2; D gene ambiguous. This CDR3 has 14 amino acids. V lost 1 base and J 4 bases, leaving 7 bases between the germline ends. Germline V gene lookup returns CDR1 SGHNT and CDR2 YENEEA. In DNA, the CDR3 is TGTGCCAGCAGCTTAGTTCGCAGCACCGGGGAGCTGTTTTTT. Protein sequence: CASSLVRSTGELFF.

The DNA for the CDR3 is TGCGCCAGCAGCTCCCGGGACAGGACTTCACCCCTCCACTTT. It codes for CASSSRDRTSPLHF. The chain is built from TRBV5-1 and TRBJ1-6; TRBD1 matches 8 bases. The V gene end was trimmed by 3 bases and the J gene end by 9 bases; junction bases not matched to a gene: 5. This CDR3 spans 14 amino acids. Germline V gene sequence: CDR1 SGHRS, CDR2 YFSETQ.

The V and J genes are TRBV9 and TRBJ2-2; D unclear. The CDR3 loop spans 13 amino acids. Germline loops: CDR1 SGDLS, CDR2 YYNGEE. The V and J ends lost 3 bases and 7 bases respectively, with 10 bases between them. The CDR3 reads CASSGTYHGELFF. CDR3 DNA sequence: TGTGCCAGCAGCGGCACCTACCACGGGGAGCTGTTTTTT.

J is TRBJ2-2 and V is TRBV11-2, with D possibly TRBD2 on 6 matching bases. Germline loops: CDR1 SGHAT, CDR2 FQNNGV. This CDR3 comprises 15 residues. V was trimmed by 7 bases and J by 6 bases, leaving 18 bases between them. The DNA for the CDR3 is TGTGCCAGCATCACTGGGGGGAATAAGCCCGGGGAGCTGTTTTTT. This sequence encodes CASITGGNKPGELFF.

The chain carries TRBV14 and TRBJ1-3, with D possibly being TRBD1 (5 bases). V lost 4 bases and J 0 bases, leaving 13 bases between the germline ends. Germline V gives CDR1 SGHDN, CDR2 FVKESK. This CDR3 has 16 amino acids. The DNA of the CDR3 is TGTGCCAGCAGCCGCACAGACAGTTACTCTGGAAACACCATATATTTT. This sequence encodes CASSRTDSYSGNTIYF.

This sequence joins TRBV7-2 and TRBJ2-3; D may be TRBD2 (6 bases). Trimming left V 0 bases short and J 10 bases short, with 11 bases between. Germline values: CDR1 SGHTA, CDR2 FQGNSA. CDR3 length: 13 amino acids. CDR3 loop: CASSLAAASAQYF. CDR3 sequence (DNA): TGTGCCAGCAGCTTAGCCGCGGCTAGCGCGCAGTATTTT.

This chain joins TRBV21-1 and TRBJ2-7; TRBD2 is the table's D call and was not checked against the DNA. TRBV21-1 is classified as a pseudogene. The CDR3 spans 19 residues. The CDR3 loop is CASSKEPSWTSGEAYEQYF. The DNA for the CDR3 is TGTGCCAGCAGCAAAGAGCCCTCATGGACTAGCGGTGAAGCCTACGAGCAGTACTTC.

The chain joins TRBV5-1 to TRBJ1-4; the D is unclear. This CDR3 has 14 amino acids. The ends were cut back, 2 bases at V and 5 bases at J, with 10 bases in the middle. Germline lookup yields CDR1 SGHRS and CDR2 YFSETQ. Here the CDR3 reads CASSLEVRNEKLFF. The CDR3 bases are TGCGCCAGCAGCTTAGAGGTGCGGAATGAAAAACTGTTTTTT. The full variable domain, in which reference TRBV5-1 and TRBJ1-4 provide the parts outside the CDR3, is KAGVTQTPRYLIKTRGQQVTLSCSPISGHRSVSWYQQTPGQGLQFLFEYFSETQRNKGNFPGRFSGRQFSNSRSEMNVSTLELGDSALYLCASSLEVRNEKLFFGSGTQLSVL.

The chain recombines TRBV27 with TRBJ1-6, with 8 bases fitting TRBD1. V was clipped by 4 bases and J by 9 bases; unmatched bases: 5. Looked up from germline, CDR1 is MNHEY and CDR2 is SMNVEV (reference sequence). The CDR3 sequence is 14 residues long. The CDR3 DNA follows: TGTGCCAGCAGTTATGGACAGGGAGGTTCACCCCTCCACTTT. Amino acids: CASSYGQGGSPLHF.